This T cell receptor beta chain was captured by sequencing in a study of blood T cell repertoires in COVID-19 (dated by TCRdb to between 2020 and 2021). The study in broad terms: Samples covering the acute and convalescent phases of COVID-19 were provided by collaborators in the United States, Italy and Spain. Where available, HLA class I and class II types were taken from metadata supplied by the sample provider and were not determined by assay-based typing. The prospective study material was composed of cDNA or gDNA derived from T cells, B-cell-depleted T cells, or PBMCs. A freely available public database, intended as a resource for researchers studying the immune response to SARS-CoV-2, is where the repertoires were released. The samples were drawn from the first 160 participants of the ongoing ImmuneRACE study and from some 1,300 subjects provided by 6 global collaborators. The sample metadata nearly always contained a de-identified subject ID, COVID-19 status, age in years and sex. Deeply sampled blood TCRbeta repertoires from subjects exposed to, actively infected with, or recovered from COVID-19 were included in the dataset. Paper-wide results and their limitations: Clinical and demographic metadata were provided uncurated, with the amount varying by source and participant.

TCRbeta CDR3 regions were amplified from genomic DNA using the immunoSEQ Assay, a bias-controlled multiplex PCR. In the source study's methods: The number of nucleated cells in each sample was estimated from the amplification of reference gene primers within the assay. Sequence reads were collapsed and filtered to measure the absolute abundance of every unique TCRbeta CDR3 rearrangement. For each sample, productive Simpson clonality was calculated by taking the square root of Simpson's diversity index across productive rearrangements. What TCRdb holds here is the immuneACCESS table cut down to in-frame rearrangements. Part of the clones is not present; checked against another copy, under half of the missing clones reflect an unresolved V gene, and the others are unexplained. D and trimming come from the DNA, and the V and J calls and clone size come from that table. The sample table records 250,000 to 350,000 clones; 75% to 90% of these occur just once. The ten largest clones take up less than 3% of the sample.

With regard to this clone: Its antigen is unknown. No much larger clone exists at a distance of one base, and base qualities are not known.

CDR1 and CDR2, looked up from the germline V gene, are SGDLS and YYNGEE. V is cut by 3 bases and J by 5 bases, and the space between the germline ends is 14 bases. Measured from the cysteine to the phenylalanine, the CDR3 is 15 residues long. Of all the DNA, just the CDR3 is kept, 45 bases in frame from base 1. Collaborating institutions collected whole blood in K2EDTA tubes following their own protocols. For TCRbeta analysis, collaborators shipped samples as frozen whole blood, isolated PBMCs, or DNA extracted from either of those sample types. The TCR was taken from a woman aged 30 to 39 with active or convalescent COVID-19. The chain is made from TRBV9 and TRBJ1-4, with the D gene not clear enough to name. Sequencing input: peripheral blood. This receptor carries the CDR3 CASSAADGLNEKLFF. The sequence in DNA is TGTGCCAGCAGCGCGGCGGACGGACTAAATGAAAAACTGTTTTTT. Reference TRBV9 and TRBJ1-4 genes cover what lies past the CDR3, so the full variable domain is DSGVTQTPKHLITATGQRVTLRCSPRSGDLSVYWYQQSLDQGLQFLIQYYNGEERAKGNILERFSAQQFPDLHSELNLSSLELGDSALYFCASSAADGLNEKLFFGSGTQLSVL.